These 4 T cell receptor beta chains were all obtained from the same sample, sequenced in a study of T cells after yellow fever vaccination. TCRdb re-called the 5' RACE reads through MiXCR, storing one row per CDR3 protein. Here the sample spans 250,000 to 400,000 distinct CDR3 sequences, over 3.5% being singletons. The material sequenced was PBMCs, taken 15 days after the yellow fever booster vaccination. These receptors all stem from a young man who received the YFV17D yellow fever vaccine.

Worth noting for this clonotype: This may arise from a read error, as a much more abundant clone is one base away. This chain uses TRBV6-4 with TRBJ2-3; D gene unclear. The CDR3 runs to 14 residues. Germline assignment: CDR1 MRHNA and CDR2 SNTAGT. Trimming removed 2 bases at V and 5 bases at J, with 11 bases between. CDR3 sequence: CASSDGSGKDTQYF. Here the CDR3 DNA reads TGTGCCAGCAGTGACGGTTCGGGCAAAGATACGCAGTATTTT.

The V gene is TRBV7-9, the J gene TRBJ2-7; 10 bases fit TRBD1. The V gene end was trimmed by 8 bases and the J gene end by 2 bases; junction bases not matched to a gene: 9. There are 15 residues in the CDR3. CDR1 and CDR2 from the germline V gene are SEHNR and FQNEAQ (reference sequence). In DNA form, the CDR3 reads TGTGCCAGCCGCGGGACAGGGGATGCAACCTACGAGCAGTACGTC. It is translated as CASRGTGDATYEQYV.

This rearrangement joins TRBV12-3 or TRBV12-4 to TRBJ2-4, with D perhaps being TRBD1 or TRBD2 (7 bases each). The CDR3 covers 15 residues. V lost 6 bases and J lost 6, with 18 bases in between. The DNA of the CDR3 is TGTGCCAGCAGCCAGGGGGGGGGTGGTGGAAACATTCAGTACTTC. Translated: CASSQGGGGGNIQYF.

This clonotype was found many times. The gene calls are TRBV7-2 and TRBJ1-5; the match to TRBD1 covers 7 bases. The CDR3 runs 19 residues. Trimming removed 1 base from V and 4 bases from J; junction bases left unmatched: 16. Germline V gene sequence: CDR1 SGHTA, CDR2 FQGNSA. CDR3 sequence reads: CASSLVGRGAQHGNQPQHF. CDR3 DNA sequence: TGTGCCAGCAGCTTAGTAGGCAGGGGGGCCCAGCATGGAAATCAGCCCCAGCATTTT.